This TCR beta chain was sequenced during a study of blood T cell repertoires in COVID-19 (dated by TCRdb to the early 2020s). About the study as a whole: Samples from collaborators originated in the United States, Italy and Spain and spanned both the acute and convalescent phases of COVID-19. The samples were drawn from the first 160 participants of the ongoing ImmuneRACE study and from 950 to 1,500 subjects provided by 6 global collaborators. The material from the prospective study consisted of cDNA or gDNA derived from T cells, B-cell-depleted T cells, or PBMCs. Where available, HLA class I and class II types were obtained from metadata supplied by the sample provider rather than from assay-based typing. Sample metadata almost always included a de-identified subject ID, COVID-19 status, age in years and sex. A freely available public database, intended as a resource for researchers studying the immune response to SARS-CoV-2, is where the repertoires were released. Subjects who had been exposed to COVID-19, were actively infected with it, or had recovered from it provided the deeply sampled blood TCRbeta repertoires that made up the dataset.

Overall study results and their limits: Clinical and demographic metadata were provided uncurated, with the amount varying by source and participant.

TCRbeta CDR3 regions were amplified from genomic DNA using the immunoSEQ Assay, a bias-controlled multiplex PCR. From the authors' description of their analysis: The number of nucleated cells in each sample was estimated from the amplification of reference gene primers within the assay. To quantify the absolute abundance of each unique TCRbeta CDR3 rearrangement, sequence reads were collapsed and filtered. Productive Simpson clonality was computed per sample as the square root of Simpson's diversity index over productive rearrangements. Drawn from immuneACCESS, this table holds only the in-frame rearrangements with V and J called that TCRdb kept. Clones are partly lost; checked studies trace under half to an unresolved V gene and leave the rest unexplained. V, J and clone size reflect that table, while D and trimming were determined from the DNA. In this sample the table shows under 500,000 clones, about 89% of which occur a single time. 4.3% of the sample comes from the top ten.

Reading from cysteine to phenylalanine, the CDR3 counts 14 amino acids. The CDR3 DNA has 42 bases and is translated from base 1. The germline ends are 16 bases apart after V is trimmed by 3 bases and J by 5 bases. CDR1 and CDR2, per the germline V gene (reference sequence), are DFQATT and SNEGSKA. Whole blood was collected in K2EDTA tubes by collaborating institutions according to the institutions' own protocols. For TCRbeta analysis, collaborators shipped samples as frozen whole blood, isolated PBMCs, or DNA extracted from either of those sample types. Comments on this clone: Its cognate antigen has yet to be identified. No base-level quality is on record; no much larger clone is a single base apart.

The rearranged chain carries TRBV20-1 and TRBJ1-2; possibly the D gene is TRBD1, per 6 matching bases. The origin of this receptor is a woman under 40 with acute or convalescent COVID-19. Sequenced sample: peripheral blood. The nucleotides read TGCAGTGCTAGTTTAGAGGACACAGGGTATGGCTACACCTTC. This sequence encodes CSASLEDTGYGYTF.